A single sample is the source of the 23 T cell receptor beta chains below, sequenced in a study of T cell clonality in common variable immunodeficiency. Assay used: immunoSEQ multiplex PCR; TCRdb lists only in-frame clones, some missing. Recorded here are 80,000 or so clones, with no singletons, and the ten leading clones hold around 0.82%. Sequenced sample: peripheral blood mononuclear cells. The source of these receptors is a person between 18 and 75 years old in good health.

This clone was counted at least ten times. The DNA ends 3 residues before the CDR3 does, and the rest of the CDR3 is filled in from the germline J gene. The V call is TRBV18, the J call TRBJ2-2; the D is unclear. Trimming removed 2 bases at V and 6 bases at J, with 7 bases between. CDR1 KGHSH and CDR2 LQKENI come from the germline V gene. CDR3 size: 13 residues. CDR3 residues: CASSPSQAGELFF. Partial CDR3 DNA: TGTGCCAGCTCACCATCCCAGGCCGGGGAG.

This clone was detected many times. The read terminates 3 residues before the CDR3 end, so the remaining end is supplied by the germline J gene. The genes are TRBV7-3 and TRBJ2-1; 8 bases are shared with TRBD2. The CDR3 sequence is 15 residues long. The germline V gene has CDR1 SGHTA and CDR2 FQGTGA. V shed 2 bases and J 5 bases; nucleotides not matched to a gene: 5. CDR3 loop: CASSLGLAGNNEQFF. The part of the CDR3 DNA that was read is TGTGCCAGCAGCTTAGGACTAGCAGGAAACAATGAG.

There are many counts of this clone. The missing CDR3 end, 3 residues past where the read stops, is filled in from the germline J gene. The chain recombines TRBV10-1 with TRBJ1-1; D remains ambiguous. Trimming took off 1 base at V and 0 bases at J, with 9 bases between the two ends. Germline V gene lookup returns CDR1 WNHNN and CDR2 SYGVQD (reference sequence). The CDR3 has 15 residues. The CDR3 bases that were read are TGCGCCAGCAGTGAGTACCGGGGTTTGAACACTGAA. Protein product: CASSEYRGLNTE. The whole CDR3 region reads CASSEYRGLNTEAFF.

The table lists this clone with many counts. The read halts 3 residues ahead of the CDR3 end, with the missing end drawn from the germline J gene. The gene calls are TRBV20-1 and TRBJ2-3; tentative D call: TRBD2 (6 bases). CDR1 and CDR2 (germline): DFQATT, SNEGSKA (reference sequence). Trimming took 3 bases from V and 1 from J, leaving 17 bases between them. The CDR3 totals 16 residues. The CDR3 spells CSASRLVGEGTDTQYF. CDR3 DNA (partial): TGCAGTGCTAGTAGACTAGTGGGAGAGGGCACAGATACG.

This clone showed up many times. The CDR3 is cut off 3 residues early in the read; its end comes from the germline J gene. The chain uses TRBV20-1 and TRBJ2-7, with 8 positions matching TRBD1. The junction had 5 bases not matched to a gene; V was cut back by 2 bases and J by 2 bases. Germline V gene data show CDR1 as DFQATT and CDR2 as SNEGSKA (reference sequence). This CDR3 is built from 14 residues. Partial CDR3 DNA: TGCAGTGCTAGATCAGGACAGGGCCCCTACGAG. The encoded protein is CSARSGQGPYE. The full CDR3 reads CSARSGQGPYEQYF.

This clone came up many times. The read comes to an end 3 residues before the CDR3 does, leaving the germline J gene to fill in the end. The rearrangement joins TRBV5-4 to TRBJ1-1; 7 nucleotides align to TRBD1. J lost 4 bases, V lost 5 bases, and 8 bases had no gene match. Germline V gene data show CDR1 as SGHNT and CDR2 as YYREEE (reference sequence). The length of the CDR3 is 14 residues. The DNA read from the CDR3 is TGTGCCAGCAGTCACAGGACAGGTATCACTGAA. This encodes CASSHRTGITE. The CDR3 in full is CASSHRTGITEAFF.

At least ten counts were recorded for this clone. The read ends 3 residues early relative to the CDR3; the germline J gene fills the gap. This chain joins TRBV5-1 and TRBJ2-7; D is unresolved. This CDR3 is built from 13 residues. V gave up 1 base and J gave up 1 base, with 6 bases separating them. The germline gives CDR1 SGHRS, CDR2 YFSETQ. The sequenced part of the CDR3 DNA is TGCGCCAGCAGCTTGTCTCTGTCCTACGAG. It translates to CASSLSLSYE. The full CDR3 is CASSLSLSYEQYF.

Only a few counts were recorded for this clone. The missing CDR3 end, 3 residues past where the read stops, is filled in from the germline J gene. This chain joins TRBV19 and TRBJ1-1; 7 nucleotides agree with TRBD1. V was pared by 6 bases and J by 6 bases, with 7 bases of the junction left unmatched. This CDR3 spans 13 amino acids. Per germline, CDR1 LNHDA and CDR2 SQIVND (reference sequence). Incomplete CDR3 DNA: TGTGCCAGTAGCGACAGGGCCCAAGCTGAA. Translation: CASSDRAQAE. The CDR3 reads in full as CASSDRAQAEAFF. Full variable domain (outside the CDR3, taken from reference TRBV19 and TRBJ1-1): DGGITQSPKYLFRKEGQNVTLSCEQNLNHDAMYWYRQDPGQGLRLIYYSQIVNDFQKGDIAEGYSVSREKKESFPLTVTSAQKNPTAFYLCASSDRAQAEAFFGQGTRLTVV.

This clone was counted many times. The CDR3 end is not reached by the read, which stops 3 residues before it; the germline J gene fills it in. This chain uses TRBV6-2 or TRBV6-3 with TRBJ2-1; TRBD2 matches 7 bases. The CDR3 runs to 16 residues. J lost 4 bases, V lost 5 bases, and 11 bases had no gene match. Germline CDR1 reads MNHEY; CDR2 reads SVGEGT. The sequenced part of the CDR3 DNA is TGTGCCAGCAGTCTCCGGGGGACTACCCGTTACAATGAG. Translation gives CASSLRGTTRYNE. From start to end, the CDR3 is CASSLRGTTRYNEQFF.

This clone was seen at least ten times. The CDR3 bases that were read are TGTGCCAGCTCACCCACTTTACGGGGGGGCGTTGACACTGAA. Translated, it gives CASSPTLRGGVDTE. In full, the CDR3 reads CASSPTLRGGVDTEAFF. This chain links TRBV18 with TRBJ1-1; D may be TRBD1 (6 bases). Coverage ceases 3 residues before the CDR3 finishes, and the germline J gene fills in the end. The CDR3 totals 17 residues. In germline, CDR1 is KGHSH, CDR2 LQKENI. Trimming left V 3 bases short and J 3 bases short, with 20 bases between.

This clone was seen many times. The missing CDR3 end, 3 residues past where the read stops, is filled in from the germline J gene. This chain uses TRBV20-1 with TRBJ2-1, with 8 positions matching TRBD2. The trim removed 5 bases at V and 0 bases at J, leaving 6 bases unmatched. The CDR3 has 15 residues. CDR1 is DFQATT, CDR2 SNEGSKA, per germline (reference sequence). Incomplete CDR3 DNA: TGCAGTGCTGTTAGCGGGGTTTTCTCCTACAATGAG. It encodes CSAVSGVFSYNE. The whole CDR3 protein is CSAVSGVFSYNEQFF.

This clone was counted at least ten times. The CDR3 sequence: CASSPPTLSAAEAFF. The covered CDR3 bases are TGTGCCAGCTCACCACCTACACTATCGGCCGCTGAA. The chain couples TRBV18 to TRBJ1-1; the D is unclear. Read coverage stops 3 residues before the CDR3 terminus; the germline J gene supplies the remainder. V lost 0 bases, J lost 6 bases, and 14 bases lay in between. CDR1 is KGHSH, CDR2 LQKENI, per germline. CDR3 length equals 15 residues.

This clone has ten or more counts. Read data end 3 residues before the CDR3 end; the end is taken from the germline J gene. The chain carries TRBV29-1 and TRBJ2-7; no firm D call. Germline CDR1 SQVTM, CDR2 ANQGSEA. V dropped 2 bases and J dropped 4 bases, with 9 bases sitting between them. The CDR3 consists of 12 residues. The sequenced CDR3 bases are TGCAGCGTTGAAACCCTCCGGTACGAG. Its protein product is CSVETLRYE. The whole CDR3 reads CSVETLRYEQYF.

The table lists this clone with many counts. The CDR3 spells CASSFTGTANTGELFF. The sequenced part of the CDR3 DNA is TGCGCCAGCAGCTTTACGGGGACAGCGAACACCGGGGAG. The chain has TRBV5-1 and TRBJ2-2; 7 positions agree with TRBD1. Read data end 3 residues before the CDR3 end; the end is taken from the germline J gene. The J segment lost 0 bases and the V segment lost 2 bases, leaving 4 bases of the junction unmatched. Germline V gene sequence: CDR1 SGHRS, CDR2 YFSETQ. The CDR3 is 16 residues long.

Regarding this clone: The sequenced fragment ends 3 residues before the CDR3 boundary, so the rest is inferred from the germline J gene. V gene TRBV19 combines with J gene TRBJ1-1, with D maybe TRBD1 (5 bases). Germline CDR1 is LNHDA and CDR2 is SQIVND (reference sequence). CDR3 length equals 18 residues. Trimming removed 3 bases from V and 0 bases from J, with 20 bases in between. CDR3 DNA (partial): TGTGCCAGTAGTATTATCCCGGGTTTCGGACAAGTGAACACTGAA. Translating it yields CASSIIPGFGQVNTE. The whole CDR3 protein is CASSIIPGFGQVNTEAFF. The full variable domain, its missing parts supplied by reference TRBV19 and TRBJ1-1, is DGGITQSPKYLFRKEGQNVTLSCEQNLNHDAMYWYRQDPGQGLRLIYYSQIVNDFQKGDIAEGYSVSREKKESFPLTVTSAQKNPTAFYLCASSIIPGFGQVNTEAFFGQGTRLTVV.

As concerns this clone: The read terminates 3 residues before the CDR3 end, so the remaining end is supplied by the germline J gene. The J gene is TRBJ2-1, the V gene TRBV19; 11 bases fit TRBD2. The junction had 17 bases not matched to a gene; V was cut back by 7 bases and J by 9 bases. This CDR3 region has 17 residues. Per the germline V gene, CDR1 is LNHDA and CDR2 is SQIVND (reference sequence). Partial CDR3 DNA: TGTGCCAGTAACTTGGTAGCGGGAGGGATTCGGGCGGGTGAG. This translates into CASNLVAGGIRAGE. In full, the CDR3 is CASNLVAGGIRAGEQFF.

This clone was detected many times. The missing CDR3 end, 3 residues past where the read stops, is filled in from the germline J gene. This chain links TRBV20-1 with TRBJ1-1; no clear D gene. V shed 6 bases and J shed 4 bases, with 6 bases lying between them. Germline-derived CDR1 and CDR2 are DFQATT and SNEGSKA (reference sequence). The CDR3 covers 10 residues. CDR3 DNA (partial): TGCAGTGCCTCCTCCACTGAA. Translated: CSASSTE. The full CDR3 protein is CSASSTEAFF.

This clone was seen ten or more times. The read comes to an end 3 residues before the CDR3 does, leaving the germline J gene to fill in the end. The chain links TRBV18 to TRBJ2-2; D is perhaps TRBD1 (6 bases). V was shortened by 4 bases and J by 2 bases, with 14 bases between the two germline ends. CDR3 length: 16 amino acids. In germline, CDR1 is KGHSH, CDR2 LQKENI. CDR3 loop: CASSRIQGLNTGELFF. CDR3 DNA, as far as it was read: TGTGCCAGCTCACGAATACAGGGTTTAAACACCGGGGAG.

This clone was seen repeatedly, ten times or more. The read halts 3 residues ahead of the CDR3 end, with the missing end drawn from the germline J gene. This rearrangement joins TRBV12-3 or TRBV12-4 to TRBJ2-7, with TRBD2 matching over 13 bases. The V and J ends lost 6 bases and 2 bases, in that order; junction bases with no gene match: 4. The CDR3 consists of 15 residues. Incomplete CDR3 DNA: TGTGCCAGCAGCTACGGGACTAGCGGGACCTACGAG. Encoded protein: CASSYGTSGTYE. The complete CDR3 sequence is CASSYGTSGTYEQYF.

This clone has ten or more counts. The sequenced CDR3 bases are TGTGCCAGCAGTGAGAGGGCGGGAGTACGCGATTCTGAG. It translates to CASSERAGVRDSE. The full CDR3 protein is CASSERAGVRDSEQFF. The V gene is TRBV2, the J gene TRBJ2-1, with 7 nucleotides matching TRBD2. With the read ending 3 residues before the CDR3 end, the germline J gene is used to fill in that end. This CDR3 is built from 16 residues. Losses at the gene ends were 3 bases for V and 9 bases for J; bases not matched to a gene: 14. In germline, CDR1 is SNHLY, CDR2 FYNNEI.

This clone has at least ten counts. From the germline J gene comes the end of the CDR3, since the read stops 3 residues before it. The V gene is TRBV20-1, the J gene TRBJ2-1; 10 bases agree with TRBD1. Germline V gene data show CDR1 as DFQATT and CDR2 as SNEGSKA (reference sequence). The CDR3 contains 14 residues. V shed 5 bases, J shed 6 bases, and the junction held 7 bases outside the gene matches. The CDR3 loop reads CSAAGQGSSNEQFF. CDR3 DNA, as far as it was read: TGCAGTGCTGCGGGACAGGGGAGCTCCAATGAG.

As to this clone: A much bigger clone sits one base away, suggesting this may be a read error. The missing CDR3 end, 3 residues past where the read stops, is filled in from the germline J gene. This chain uses TRBV7-9 with TRBJ2-4, with 7 bases lining up with TRBD1. Germline V CDR1 and CDR2: SEHNR, FQNEAQ (reference sequence). The CDR3 sequence is 13 residues long. The CDR3 sequence: CSSSLAGGNIQYF. The sequenced CDR3 bases are TGTTCCAGCAGCTTGGCAGGGGGAAACATT.

This clone was recorded many times. Sequencing ends 3 residues short of the CDR3 end; the germline J gene provides the rest. This rearrangement joins TRBV18 to TRBJ2-7; TRBD2 agrees at 16 bases. The junction had 4 bases not matched to a gene; V was cut back by 6 bases and J by 5 bases. Germline CDR1 KGHSH, CDR2 LQKENI. This CDR3 has 15 amino acids. Incomplete CDR3 DNA: TGTGCCAGCTCTCGGGGACTAGCGGGAGGGGACGAG. It specifies CASSRGLAGGDE. The entire CDR3 reads CASSRGLAGGDEQYF.